This entry features one TCR beta chain sequence. This record belongs to a study of human T cells and chemical hapten exposure. At the level of the study: Small volume differences among pooled libraries mainly caused per-sample TCR yield variation.

V lost 8 bases to trimming and J lost 4 bases, with 7 bases between them. This CDR3 is 11 amino acids long. CDR1 is KGHDR and CDR2 is SFDVKD in the germline V gene. It was the library that attached unique molecular identifiers to individual cDNA molecules. TCRdb used MiXCR to reprocess the RACE reads, holding one entry per CDR3 protein. The sample consists of 95,000 to 100,000 distinct CDR3 sequences, around 12% of them appearing once. Time point defined: patch test 1, 2 weeks after DPC sensitization. Treatment meaning: therapeutic diphenylcyclopropenone sensitization with weekly scalp DPC. This clonotype originated in a middle-aged woman with alopecia areata. Some clones in this sample may be carry-over from other donors' samples. This chain uses TRBV24-1 with TRBJ1-2, with D hard to call. The sequencing here drew on whole blood, taken in connection with sensitization to the hapten diphenylcyclopropenone (DPC). The CDR3 region is CATNGGYGYTF. The CDR3 DNA is TGTGCCACCAACGGCGGCTATGGCTACACCTTC.